This T cell receptor beta chain emerged from a study of cytomegalovirus exposure and HLA in healthy donors. About the research overall: Around 89 million unique TCRs from HLA-typed donors made up an early data release.

The CDR3 is 15 residues long. The V and J ends lost 8 bases and 9 bases, in that order; junction bases with no gene match: 19. CDR1 is SQVTM and CDR2 is ANQGSEA in the germline V gene. The PCR used 60 Vbeta and 13 Jbeta primers. The data were produced by immunoSEQ multiplex PCR, yet TCRdb's version contains in-frame clones alone and is incomplete. Seen here are more than 110,000 clones, around 82% observed once, and the top ten hold 6.8%. Notes on the study in general: At a 0.05 false discovery rate, a later analysis found around 17,000 TCR beta sequences to be associated with HLA alleles.

Points on this clone: Its antigen remains unidentified.

This TCR was recovered from a middle-aged man in good health and CMV-seropositive. The V gene is TRBV29-1, the J gene TRBJ1-3, with TRBD1 identical over 7 bases. The sequenced sample was PBMCs. Here the CDR3 reads CSTRGTVDGSGTIYF. As DNA, the CDR3 is TGCAGCACCCGAGGGACAGTCGATGGTTCGGGCACCATATATTTT.